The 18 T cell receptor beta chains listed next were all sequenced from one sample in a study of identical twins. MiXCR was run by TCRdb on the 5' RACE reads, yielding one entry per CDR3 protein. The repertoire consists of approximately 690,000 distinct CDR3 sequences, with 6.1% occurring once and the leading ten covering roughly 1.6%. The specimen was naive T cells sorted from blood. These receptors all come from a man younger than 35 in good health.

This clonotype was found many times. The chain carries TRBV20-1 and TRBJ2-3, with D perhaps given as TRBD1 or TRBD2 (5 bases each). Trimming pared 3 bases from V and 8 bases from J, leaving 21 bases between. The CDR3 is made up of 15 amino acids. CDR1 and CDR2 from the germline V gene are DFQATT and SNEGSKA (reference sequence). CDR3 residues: CSASPPEGLDGTQYF. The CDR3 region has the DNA TGCAGTGCTAGCCCGCCAGAGGGGCTAGACGGTACGCAGTATTTT.

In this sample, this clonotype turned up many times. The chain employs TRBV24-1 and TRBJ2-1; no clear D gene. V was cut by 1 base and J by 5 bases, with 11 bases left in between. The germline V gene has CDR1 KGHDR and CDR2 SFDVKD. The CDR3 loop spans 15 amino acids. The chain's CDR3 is CATSDFTRTDNEQFF. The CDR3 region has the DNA TGTGCCACCAGTGATTTTACCCGGACGGACAATGAGCAGTTCTTC.

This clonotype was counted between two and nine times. The CDR3 DNA sequence: TGTGCCAGCAGCGCTCCACAGGGGAGAGGGTTGGGCGGGGAGCTGTTTTTT. Residues: CASSAPQGRGLGGELFF. V gene TRBV7-2 combines with J gene TRBJ2-2; 7 bases fit TRBD1. V dropped 5 bases and J dropped 7; count of bases not matched to a gene: 16. The CDR3 is 17 amino acids. Germline V gene lookup returns CDR1 SGHTA and CDR2 FQGNSA.

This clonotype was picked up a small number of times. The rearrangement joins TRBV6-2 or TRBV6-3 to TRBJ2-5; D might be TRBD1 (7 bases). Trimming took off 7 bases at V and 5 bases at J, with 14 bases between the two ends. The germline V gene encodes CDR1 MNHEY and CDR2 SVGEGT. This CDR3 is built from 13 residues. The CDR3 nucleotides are TGTGCCAGCATCGGAGGGGGCACGGAGACCCAGTACTTC. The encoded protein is CASIGGGTETQYF.

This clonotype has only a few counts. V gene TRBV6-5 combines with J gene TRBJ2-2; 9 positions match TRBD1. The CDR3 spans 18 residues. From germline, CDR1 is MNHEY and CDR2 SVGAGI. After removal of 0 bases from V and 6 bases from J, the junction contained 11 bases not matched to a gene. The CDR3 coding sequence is TGTGCCAGCAGTTACTCGAGGGGAACAGGGGGCTCGGCCGGGGAGCTGTTTTTT. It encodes CASSYSRGTGGSAGELFF.

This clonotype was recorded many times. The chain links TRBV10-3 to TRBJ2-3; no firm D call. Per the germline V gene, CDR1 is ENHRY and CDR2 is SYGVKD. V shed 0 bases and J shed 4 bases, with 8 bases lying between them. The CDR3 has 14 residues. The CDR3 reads CAISESTVADTQYF. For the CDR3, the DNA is TGTGCCATCAGTGAGTCGACGGTCGCAGATACGCAGTATTTT.

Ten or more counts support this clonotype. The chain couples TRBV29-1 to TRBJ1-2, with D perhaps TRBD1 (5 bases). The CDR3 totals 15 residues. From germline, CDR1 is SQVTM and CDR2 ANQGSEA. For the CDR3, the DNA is TGCATGGCGTGGGACTCAAAGGGTGGAACCTATGGCTACACCTTC. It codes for CMAWDSKGGTYGYTF.

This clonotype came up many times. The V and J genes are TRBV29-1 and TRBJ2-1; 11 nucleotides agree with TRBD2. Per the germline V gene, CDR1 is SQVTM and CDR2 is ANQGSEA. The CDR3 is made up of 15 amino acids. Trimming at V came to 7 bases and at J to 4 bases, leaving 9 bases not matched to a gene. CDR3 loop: CSAPRLAGLYNEQFF. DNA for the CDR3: TGCAGCGCCCCCCGACTAGCGGGACTATACAATGAGCAGTTCTTC.

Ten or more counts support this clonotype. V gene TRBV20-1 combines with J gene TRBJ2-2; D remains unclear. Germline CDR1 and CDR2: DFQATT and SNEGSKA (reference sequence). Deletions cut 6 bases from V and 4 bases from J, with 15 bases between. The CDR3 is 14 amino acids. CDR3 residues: CSANGASSTGELFF. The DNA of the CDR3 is TGCAGTGCCAACGGTGCCTCATCCACCGGGGAGCTGTTTTTT.

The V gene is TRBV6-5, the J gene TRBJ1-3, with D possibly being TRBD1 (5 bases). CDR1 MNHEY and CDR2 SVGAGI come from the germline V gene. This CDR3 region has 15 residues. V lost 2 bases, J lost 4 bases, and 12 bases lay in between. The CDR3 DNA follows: TGTGCCAGCAGTTACGTAGGGACCGTGGGAAACACCATATATTTT. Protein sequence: CASSYVGTVGNTIYF.

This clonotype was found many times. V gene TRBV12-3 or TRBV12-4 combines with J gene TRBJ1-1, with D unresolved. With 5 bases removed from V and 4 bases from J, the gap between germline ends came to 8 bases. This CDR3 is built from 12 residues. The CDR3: CASSRVGTEAFF. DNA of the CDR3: TGTGCCAGCAGTCGAGTGGGCACTGAAGCTTTCTTT.

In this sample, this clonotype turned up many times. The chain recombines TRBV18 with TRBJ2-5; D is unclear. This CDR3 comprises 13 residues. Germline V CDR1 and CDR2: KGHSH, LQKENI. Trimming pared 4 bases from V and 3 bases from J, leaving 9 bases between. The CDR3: CASSLDREETQYF. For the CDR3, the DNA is TGTGCCAGCTCACTCGACCGTGAAGAGACCCAGTACTTC. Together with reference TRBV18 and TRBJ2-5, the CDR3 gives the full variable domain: NAGVMQNPRHLVRRRGQEARLRCSPMKGHSHVYWYRQLPEEGLKFMVYLQKENIIDESGMPKERFSAEFPKEGPSILRIQQVVRGDSAAYFCASSLDREETQYFGPGTRLLVL.

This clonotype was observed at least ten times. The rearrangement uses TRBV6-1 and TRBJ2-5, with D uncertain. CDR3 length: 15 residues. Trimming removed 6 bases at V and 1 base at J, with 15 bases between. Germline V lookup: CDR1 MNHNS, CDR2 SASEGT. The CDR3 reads CASRNPAVLQETQYF. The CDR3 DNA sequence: TGTGCCAGCAGAAATCCAGCCGTACTCCAAGAGACCCAGTACTTC.

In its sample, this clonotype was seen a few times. CDR3 sequence (DNA): TGCAGTGGGGCTAGCGGGAGCTCCTACAATGAGCAGTTCTTC. Protein product: CSGASGSSYNEQFF. The chain is built from TRBV20-1 and TRBJ2-1, with 10 bases aligning to TRBD2. V dropped 7 bases and J dropped 0; count of bases not matched to a gene: 3. From germline, CDR1 is DFQATT and CDR2 SNEGSKA (reference sequence). This CDR3 is built from 14 residues.

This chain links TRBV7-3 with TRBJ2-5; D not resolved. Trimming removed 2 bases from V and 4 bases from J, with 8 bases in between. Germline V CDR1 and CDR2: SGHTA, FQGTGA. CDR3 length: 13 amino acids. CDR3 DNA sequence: TGTGCCAGCAGCTTAGTCACCCTAGAGACCCAGTACTTC. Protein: CASSLVTLETQYF.

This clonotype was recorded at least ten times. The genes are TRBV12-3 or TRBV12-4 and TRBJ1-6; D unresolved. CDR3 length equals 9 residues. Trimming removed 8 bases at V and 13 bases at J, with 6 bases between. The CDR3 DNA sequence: TGTGCCAGCGGTCCCCCCCTCCACTTT. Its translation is CASGPPLHF.

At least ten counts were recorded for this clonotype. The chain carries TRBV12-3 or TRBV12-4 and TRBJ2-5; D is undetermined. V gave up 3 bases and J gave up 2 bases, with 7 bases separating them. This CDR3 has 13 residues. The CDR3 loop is CASSFDAQETQYF. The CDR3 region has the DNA TGTGCCAGCAGTTTTGACGCACAAGAGACCCAGTACTTC.

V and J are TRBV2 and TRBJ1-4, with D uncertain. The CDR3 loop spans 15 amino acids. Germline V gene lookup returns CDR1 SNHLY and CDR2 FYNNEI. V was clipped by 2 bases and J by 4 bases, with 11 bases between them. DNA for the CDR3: TGTGCCAGCAGTGAAAGGGAGCTATATAATGAAAAACTGTTTTTT. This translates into CASSERELYNEKLFF. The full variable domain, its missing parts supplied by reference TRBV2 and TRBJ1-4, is EPEVTQTPSHQVTQMGQEVILRCVPISNHLYFYWYRQILGQKVEFLVSFYNNEISEKSEIFDDQFSVERPDGSNFTLKIRSTKLEDSAMYFCASSERELYNEKLFFGSGTQLSVL.